One and the same sample provided the 12 T cell receptor beta chains below, sequenced in a study of vaccination effects on CD4 cells after COVID-19. Expansion with viral peptide pools was applied to antigen-specific CD4+ T cells by the ViraFEST assay prior to sequencing. Culture lasted roughly eleven days before CD4+ T cell isolation. The vaccine recipients had no prior SARS-CoV-2 infection, with negative nucleocapsid antibodies. Sequenced by immunoSEQ multiplex PCR; TCRdb stores in-frame clones only, minus some. The repertoire includes about 25,000 clones, around three quarters of them detected once, and under 13% sits in the top ten. These TCRs are of unknown antigen specificity. The sample was CD4+ T cells from PBMCs cultured with HCoV-NL63 spike peptides, taken before COVID-19 vaccination. The receptors shown here come from a human donor who received a COVID-19 vaccine.

This clone was detected a few times. The chain is built from TRBV10-3 and TRBJ2-7; the D gene is possibly TRBD1 (5 bases). Trimming pared 2 bases from V and 2 bases from J, leaving 22 bases between. The CDR3 has 18 amino acids. CDR1 is ENHRY and CDR2 is SYGVKD in the germline V gene. CDR3: CAISEAVEGSLGAYEQYF. The CDR3 DNA reads as TGTGCCATCAGTGAGGCGGTTGAAGGATCCTTAGGGGCCTACGAGCAGTACTTC.

The chain has TRBV29-1 and TRBJ2-5, with 8 bases aligning to TRBD1. CDR1 and CDR2 from the germline V gene are SQVTM and ANQGSEA. The CDR3 has 14 amino acids. Trimming took 4 bases from V and 1 from J; bases not matched to a gene: 5. CDR3: CSVVRQGSQETQYF. The CDR3 region has the DNA TGCAGCGTTGTTCGACAGGGGTCCCAAGAGACCCAGTACTTC.

The sample holds a few counts of this clone. This chain uses TRBV9 with TRBJ2-2; 9 nucleotides align to TRBD2. Germline CDR1 and CDR2: SGDLS and YYNGEE. The length of the CDR3 is 17 residues. After removal of 0 bases from V and 3 bases from J, the junction contained 6 bases not matched to a gene. Written as DNA, the CDR3 is TGTGCCAGCAGCGTAGACTTGCGGGGGGGATACACCGGGGAGCTGTTTTTT. It specifies CASSVDLRGGYTGELFF.

V usage is TRBV5-4 and J usage is TRBJ2-2; D might be TRBD1 (6 bases). Germline V gene sequence: CDR1 SGHNT, CDR2 YYREEE (reference sequence). The CDR3 is 15 amino acids. Trimming took off 4 bases at V and 3 bases at J, with 13 bases between the two ends. The CDR3 reads CASSPKAGDTGELFF. The CDR3 DNA reads as TGTGCCAGCAGCCCCAAGGCAGGGGACACCGGGGAGCTGTTTTTT.

V and J are TRBV5-1 and TRBJ2-1; TRBD2 matches 10 bases. Germline CDR1 SGHRS, CDR2 YFSETQ. Trimming at V came to 4 bases and at J to 2 bases, leaving 3 bases not matched to a gene. The CDR3 runs 15 residues. CDR3 nucleotide sequence: TGCGCCAGCAGCCTAGCGGGAGAGGCCTACAATGAGCAGTTCTTC. Amino acid sequence: CASSLAGEAYNEQFF.

The V gene is TRBV7-9, the J gene TRBJ2-1, with unresolved D. The CDR3 length is 14 residues. V lost 1 base to trimming and J lost 7 bases, with 11 bases between them. Germline values: CDR1 SEHNR, CDR2 FQNEAQ (reference sequence). The CDR3 nucleotides are TGTGCCAGCAGCTTAGGGACGAGGAAAAATGAGCAGTTCTTC. Protein product: CASSLGTRKNEQFF.

The CDR3: CASSFGTGNTDTQYF. CDR3 DNA sequence: TGTGCCAGCAGTTTCGGGACAGGGAACACAGATACGCAGTATTTT. V usage is TRBV28 and J usage is TRBJ2-3; TRBD1 matches 9 bases. V shed 3 bases and J 2 bases; nucleotides not matched to a gene: 3. Germline loops: CDR1 MDHEN, CDR2 SYDVKM. CDR3 length: 15 amino acids. The variable domain in full, completed from reference TRBV28 and TRBJ2-3, reads DVKVTQSSRYLVKRTGEKVFLECVQDMDHENMFWYRQDPGLGLRLIYFSYDVKMKEKGDIPEGYSVSREKKERFSLILESASTNQTSMYLCASSFGTGNTDTQYFGPGTRLTVL.

In its sample, this clone is large (0.1 to 1%). This chain connects TRBV2 to TRBJ1-1, with D tentatively TRBD1 (5 bases). The germline V gene has CDR1 SNHLY and CDR2 FYNNEI. V was clipped by 10 bases and J by 5 bases, with 20 bases between them. CDR3 size: 14 residues. The CDR3 coding sequence is TGTGCCACAAAACAGCAGGGAGATTGGACTGAAGCTTTCTTT. Translating it yields CATKQQGDWTEAFF.

The chain is built from TRBV19 and TRBJ2-5; TRBD2 might be the D (5 bases). The CDR3 contains 14 residues. The germline gives CDR1 LNHDA, CDR2 SQIVND (reference sequence). The V gene lost 4 bases and the J gene lost 5 bases, with 14 bases spanning the gap. The CDR3 sequence is CASSRSSLPETQYF. DNA for the CDR3: TGTGCCAGTAGTAGATCTAGCTTGCCGGAGACCCAGTACTTC.

The V gene is TRBV10-1, the J gene TRBJ1-2, with unresolved D. The CDR3 sequence is 13 residues long. Germline V gene lookup returns CDR1 WNHNN and CDR2 SYGVQD (reference sequence). Trimming took off 2 bases at V and 1 base at J, with 5 bases between the two ends. CDR3 protein: CASSEGFNYGYTF. The CDR3 coding sequence is TGCGCCAGCAGTGAGGGATTTAACTATGGCTACACCTTC.

V is TRBV6-5 and J is TRBJ1-5; a possible D gene is TRBD1 (5 bases). Germline lookup yields CDR1 MNHEY and CDR2 SVGAGI. The CDR3 covers 14 residues. V was cut by 5 bases and J by 8 bases, with 16 bases left in between. For the CDR3, the DNA is TGTGCCAGCAGTCTATACTCGGGGCGAGAGCCCCAGCATTTT. Translated, it gives CASSLYSGREPQHF.

This chain links TRBV5-1 with TRBJ2-1, with 7 bases aligning to TRBD1. The ends lost 6 bases at V and 8 bases at J; junction bases unmatched: 11. This CDR3 has 14 amino acids. CDR1 and CDR2 from the germline V gene are SGHRS and YFSETQ. The DNA for the CDR3 is TGCGCCAGCAAAGAGTCGGGACAGCTTCATGAGCAGTTCTTC. Its translation is CASKESGQLHEQFF.